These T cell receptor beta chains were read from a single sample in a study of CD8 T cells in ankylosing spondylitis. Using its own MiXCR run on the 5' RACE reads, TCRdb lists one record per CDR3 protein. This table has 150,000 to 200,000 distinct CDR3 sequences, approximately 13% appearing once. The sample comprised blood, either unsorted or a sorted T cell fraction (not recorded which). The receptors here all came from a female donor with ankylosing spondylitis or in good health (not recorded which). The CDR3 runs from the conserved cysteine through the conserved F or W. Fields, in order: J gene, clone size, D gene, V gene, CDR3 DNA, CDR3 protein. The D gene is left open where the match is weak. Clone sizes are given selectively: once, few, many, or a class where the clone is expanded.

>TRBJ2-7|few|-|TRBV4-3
TGCGCCAGCAGCCAAGATAGTCCCTCTGGGTACGAGCAGTACTTC
CASSQDSPSGYEQYF
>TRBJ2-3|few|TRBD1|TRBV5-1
TGCGCCAGCAGCCCCGGACAGGGAGCAGATACGCAGTATTTT
CASSPGQGADTQYF
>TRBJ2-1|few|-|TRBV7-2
TGTGCCAGCAGCTTAGTAGGGCGCAATGAGCAGTTCTTC
CASSLVGRNEQFF
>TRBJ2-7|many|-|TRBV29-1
TGCAGCGTCTTTACAGGCGATCGTCCCTACGAGCAGTACTTC
CSVFTGDRPYEQYF
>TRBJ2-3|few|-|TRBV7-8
TGTGCCAGCAGAAGGACCCAGCGCACAGATACGCAGTATTTT
CASRRTQRTDTQYF
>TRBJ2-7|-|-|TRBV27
-
CASSFSGPAREQYF
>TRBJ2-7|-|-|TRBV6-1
TGTGCCAGCAGTGTCGGGGGGCAGTACTTC
CASSVGGQYF
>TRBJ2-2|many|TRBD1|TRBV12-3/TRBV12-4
TGTGCCAGCAAAAGTCAACAGGGGGCCGGGGAGCTGTTTTTT
CASKSQQGAGELFF
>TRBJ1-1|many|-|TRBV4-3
TGCGCCAGCAGCCAATCGTTTACAGCGTCCGAAGCTTTCTTT
CASSQSFTASEAFF
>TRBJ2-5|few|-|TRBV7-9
TGTGCCAGCAGCTTAGTCACAGGAGGCTCAAGGGTGGCCCAGTACTTC
CASSLVTGGSRVAQYF
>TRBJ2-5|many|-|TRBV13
TGTGCCAGCAGCATAAGGGACATCGGGGGGACCCAGTACTTC
CASSIRDIGGTQYF
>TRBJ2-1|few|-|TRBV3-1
TGTGCCAGCAGCCGAAGCTGGGCGCCCTACAATGAGCAGTTCTTC
CASSRSWAPYNEQFF
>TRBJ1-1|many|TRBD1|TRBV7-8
TGTGCCAGCAGCTTCCCAGGGGGCTTGGGCACTGAAGCTTTCTTT
CASSFPGGLGTEAFF
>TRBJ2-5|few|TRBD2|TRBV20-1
TGCAGTGCTACGGGGGGGACTAGGCGATGGGAGACCCAGTACTTC
CSATGGTRRWETQYF
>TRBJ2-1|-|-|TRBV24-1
TGTGCCACCAGTGATCGAGGGAGTGAGCAGTTCTTC
CATSDRGSEQFF
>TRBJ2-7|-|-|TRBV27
TGTGCCAGCAGGGACTTCTCCTACGAGCAGTACTTC
CASRDFSYEQYF
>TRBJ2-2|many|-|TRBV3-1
TGTGCCAGCAGACACATGAGCCCCTCGAACACCGGGGAGCTGTTTTTT
CASRHMSPSNTGELFF
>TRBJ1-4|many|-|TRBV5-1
TGCGCCAGCAGCTTGAGGGCAGCAACTAATGAAAAACTGTTTTTT
CASSLRAATNEKLFF
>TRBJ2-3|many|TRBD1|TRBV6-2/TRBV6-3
TGTGCCAGCACCTCGACGGGACAGCCCACAGATACGCAGTATTTT
CASTSTGQPTDTQYF
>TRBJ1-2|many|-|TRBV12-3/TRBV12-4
TGTGCCAGCAGTTTAGCTGGAGGGGATGGTGGCTACACCTTC
CASSLAGGDGGYTF
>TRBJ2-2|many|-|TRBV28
TGTGCCAGCAGTTTTTCGTACACCGGGGAGCTGTTTTTT
CASSFSYTGELFF
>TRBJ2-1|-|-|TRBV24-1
TGTGCCACCAGTGACGACGCAAGGGTACAGCAGTTCTTC
CATSDDARVQQFF
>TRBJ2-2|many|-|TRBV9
TGTGCCAGCAGAAGGGAACCCCCGTGGAAAGCCGGGGAGCTGTTTTTT
CASRREPPWKAGELFF
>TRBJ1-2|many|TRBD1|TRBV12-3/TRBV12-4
TGTGCCAGCAGCTACACAGGGGGAGCTAACTATGGCTACACCTTC
CASSYTGGANYGYTF
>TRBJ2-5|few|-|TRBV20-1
TGCAGTGCTAGGCGCGAGACCCAGTACTTC
CSARRETQYF
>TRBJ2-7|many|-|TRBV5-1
TGCGCCAGCAGCTTTAACGGGAAGGAGTACGAGCAGTACTTC
CASSFNGKEYEQYF
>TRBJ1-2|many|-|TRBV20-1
TGCAGTGCTAGAGATCTGACAAATGGCTACACCTTC
CSARDLTNGYTF
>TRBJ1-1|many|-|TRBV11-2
TGTGCCAGCAGCTTAGGGGATGCGGGGGGCCTTGAAGCTTTCTTT
CASSLGDAGGLEAFF
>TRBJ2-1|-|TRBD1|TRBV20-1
TGCAGTGCTCGGACAGGGGCCACCCTTGGGCAGTTCTTC
CSARTGATLGQFF
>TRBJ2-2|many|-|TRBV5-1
TGCGCCAGCAGGATGAGGACCGGCGGGGAGCTGTTTTTT
CASRMRTGGELFF
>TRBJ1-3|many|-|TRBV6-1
TGTGCCAGCAGCAGGGGCTCTGGAAACACCATATATTTT
CASSRGSGNTIYF
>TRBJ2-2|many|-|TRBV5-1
TGCGCCAGCAGCTTGGTAGCAGAGCTCAACACCGGGGAGCTGTTTTTT
CASSLVAELNTGELFF
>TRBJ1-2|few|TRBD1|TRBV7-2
TGTGCCAGCAGCTCGGGACAGGGTTTAATCTCTGGCTACACCTTC
CASSSGQGLISGYTF
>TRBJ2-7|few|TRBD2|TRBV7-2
TGTGCCAGCAGCTTCACTAGCGGGAGGGCGTACGAGCAGTACTTC
CASSFTSGRAYEQYF
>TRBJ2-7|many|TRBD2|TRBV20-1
TGCAGTGCTCCTCGCCTAGCGGGAGAGCGGTACGAGCAGTACTTC
CSAPRLAGERYEQYF